This entry features one TCR beta chain sequence. What it recognizes is unknown. The source of the sample is a study of T cell clones after liver transplantation. Study-level background: TCRbeta sequencing after a pre-transplant mixed lymphocyte reaction identified graft-donor-reactive clones, later tracked in post-transplant blood. Blood was drawn pre-transplant, before withdrawal, and after full or failed withdrawal. Whole-study findings and limits: Post-transplant time points were not standardized, so conclusions are preliminary.

The repertoire was sequenced with immunoSEQ multiplex PCR; TCRdb's copy has only in-frame clones and lacks some. The sample contains 85,000 to 110,000 clones, approximately 79% of which appear only once. J was trimmed by 4 bases and V by 3 bases; bases with no gene match: 13. Per germline, CDR1 SGDLS and CDR2 YYNGEE. The CDR3 covers 17 residues. Sequencing used CD4+ T cells from blood, obtained around 44 months after liver transplant. The sequence came from a human patient who received a liver transplant. Some T cells may be the graft donor's. This chain links TRBV9 with TRBJ1-1, with 9 bases matching TRBD1. CDR3 DNA: TGTGCCAGCAGCGGCGGGTTTCCGGGACAGGGCTTCACTGAAGCTTTCTTT. Translated: CASSGGFPGQGFTEAFF.